These 16 T cell receptor beta chains share one sample of origin, sequenced in a study of graft-versus-host responses after intestinal transplantation. What these receptors recognize is not known. The table came from immunoSEQ multiplex PCR; TCRdb's copy has only in-frame clones and leaves some out. The sample includes 130,000 to 150,000 clones, around nine tenths of them seen just once. The starting material was unstimulated CD4+ T cells sorted from spleen or lymph node cells, obtained before intestinal transplant. The receptors come from a human donor who received an intestinal transplant.

This chain uses TRBV28 with TRBJ2-5; TRBD2 might be the D (6 bases). V was trimmed by 6 bases and J by 3 bases, leaving 14 bases between them. The V gene's germline CDR1 is MDHEN and CDR2 SYDVKM. CDR3 length equals 14 residues. CDR3 nucleotides: TGTGCCAGCAGCATGGGGGGACGAGAAGAGACCCAGTACTTC. This gives the protein CASSMGGREETQYF. Full variable domain (outside the CDR3, taken from reference TRBV28 and TRBJ2-5): DVKVTQSSRYLVKRTGEKVFLECVQDMDHENMFWYRQDPGLGLRLIYFSYDVKMKEKGDIPEGYSVSREKKERFSLILESASTNQTSMYLCASSMGGREETQYFGPGTRLLVL.

The J gene is TRBJ2-5, the V gene TRBV28; D gene unclear. The V end was cut by 6 bases, the J end by 5 bases, with 22 bases between. CDR1 and CDR2 from the germline V gene are MDHEN and SYDVKM. The CDR3 has 16 amino acids. CDR3 residues: CASRTPSGPLDETQYF. The CDR3 DNA follows: TGTGCCAGCAGGACGCCTTCCGGGCCCCTGGATGAGACCCAGTACTTC.

The chain is built from TRBV4-3 and TRBJ1-1, with D perhaps TRBD1 (6 bases). The CDR3 spans 16 residues. The V gene's germline CDR1 is LGHNA and CDR2 YSLEER. Trimming shortened V by 0 bases and J by 4 bases, and 15 bases separated the two germline ends. The CDR3 bases are TGCGCCAGCAGCCAAGATCCCCGGACAGCGAGCACTGAAGCTTTCTTT. It specifies CASSQDPRTASTEAFF.

This clone was recorded once. This chain connects TRBV7-2 to TRBJ1-3; D might be TRBD1 (6 bases). This CDR3 has 17 residues. With 3 bases removed from V and 0 bases from J, the gap between germline ends came to 15 bases. Looked up from germline, CDR1 is SGHTA and CDR2 is FQGNSA. Here the CDR3 reads CASSLEGGPFSGNTIYF. The CDR3 DNA follows: TGTGCCAGCAGCTTGGAGGGGGGACCGTTCTCTGGAAACACCATATATTTT.

The chain recombines TRBV4-2 with TRBJ2-1; 12 positions agree with TRBD2. The germline V gene has CDR1 LGHNA and CDR2 YNFKEQ. This CDR3 has 20 residues. Trimming cost V 0 bases and J 3 bases; bases outside gene matches: 12. CDR3 nucleotides: TGTGCCAGCAGCCAAGATCAGGGGCTAGCGGGAGGGCCGGGCTACAATGAGCAGTTCTTC. Translating it yields CASSQDQGLAGGPGYNEQFF.

This clone was detected only once. The chain carries TRBV14 and TRBJ2-1; no firm D call. CDR3 length: 13 amino acids. CDR1 and CDR2 (germline): SGHDN, FVKESK. V shed 1 base and J shed 6 bases, with 7 bases lying between them. The CDR3 here is CASSQAYSNEQFF. CDR3 sequence (DNA): TGTGCCAGCAGCCAAGCTTACAGCAATGAGCAGTTCTTC.

The V gene is TRBV7-8, the J gene TRBJ2-1; D might be TRBD1 or TRBD2, each matching 6 bases. This CDR3 is 17 amino acids long. V lost 1 base and J lost 5, with 18 bases in between. Germline CDR1 SGHVS, CDR2 FQNEAQ. The CDR3 loop reads CASSLGRGTHTHNEQFF. DNA of the CDR3: TGTGCCAGCAGCTTAGGGAGGGGGACACACACACACAATGAGCAGTTCTTC.

This chain connects TRBV5-1 to TRBJ1-2; 7 bases are shared with TRBD1. The CDR3 loop spans 15 amino acids. The ends lost 0 bases at V and 4 bases at J; junction bases unmatched: 6. Germline V gene lookup returns CDR1 SGHRS and CDR2 YFSETQ. This chain's CDR3 is CASSLGGGDGYGYTF. The DNA of the CDR3 is TGCGCCAGCAGCTTGGGAGGGGGCGACGGCTATGGCTACACCTTC.

The CDR3 nucleotides are TGTGCCACCAGCAGAGAACGGGGGGTAGTTAGAAACACCATATATTTT. This codes for CATSRERGVVRNTIYF. V usage is TRBV15 and J usage is TRBJ1-3; possibly TRBD1 for D (5 bases). CDR1 LNHNV and CDR2 YYDKDF come from the germline V gene (reference sequence). The CDR3 consists of 16 residues. Trimming left V 0 bases short and J 5 bases short, with 14 bases between.

The chain has TRBV30 and TRBJ1-3, with D possibly matching TRBD1 (5 bases). V was clipped by 3 bases and J by 2 bases, with 14 bases between them. Germline values: CDR1 GTSNPN, CDR2 SVGIG (reference sequence). This CDR3 comprises 15 residues. The CDR3 nucleotides are TGTGCCTGGAGCCGGGTTGGGGGACCTGGAAACACCATATATTTT. The encoded protein is CAWSRVGGPGNTIYF.

V usage is TRBV5-1 and J usage is TRBJ1-1; 7 positions match TRBD1. Trimming removed 4 bases from V and 4 bases from J; junction bases left unmatched: 16. Germline-derived CDR1 and CDR2 are SGHRS and YFSETQ. The CDR3 length is 17 residues. In DNA form, the CDR3 reads TGCGCCAGCAGCCGGACAGGACCGACAGCTCCGAGCACTGAAGCTTTCTTT. It is translated as CASSRTGPTAPSTEAFF.

J is TRBJ2-3 and V is TRBV5-1; 10 bases are a match to TRBD1. This CDR3 has 15 residues. Germline V gene data show CDR1 as SGHRS and CDR2 as YFSETQ. The V segment lost 4 bases and the J segment 5 bases; nucleotides outside the gene matches: 7. The CDR3 protein is CASSPDRGGLDTQYF. DNA of the CDR3: TGCGCCAGCAGCCCGGACAGGGGGGGATTAGATACGCAGTATTTT. Full variable domain (outside the CDR3, taken from reference TRBV5-1 and TRBJ2-3): KAGVTQTPRYLIKTRGQQVTLSCSPISGHRSVSWYQQTPGQGLQFLFEYFSETQRNKGNFPGRFSGRQFSNSRSEMNVSTLELGDSALYLCASSPDRGGLDTQYFGPGTRLTVL.

V and J are TRBV5-5 and TRBJ2-1; 9 nucleotides match TRBD1. The CDR3 has 15 amino acids. V lost 4 bases, J lost 5 bases, and 7 bases stayed unmatched. Germline loops: CDR1 SGHKS, CDR2 YYEKEE (reference sequence). The DNA of the CDR3 is TGTGCCAGCAGCCCCTCCCGGGACAGGGACAATGAGCAGTTCTTC. This gives the protein CASSPSRDRDNEQFF.

The V call is TRBV7-2, the J call TRBJ2-7; D not resolved. The V gene lost 4 bases and the J gene lost 2 bases, with 6 bases spanning the gap. The germline V gene encodes CDR1 SGHTA and CDR2 FQGNSA. The CDR3 is made up of 12 amino acids. CDR3 amino acids: CASSSSAYEQYF. CDR3 DNA sequence: TGTGCCAGCAGCTCGTCAGCCTACGAGCAGTACTTC.

The gene calls are TRBV28 and TRBJ1-3; D is unclear. CDR1 MDHEN and CDR2 SYDVKM come from the germline V gene. Trimming took off 3 bases at V and 0 bases at J, with 6 bases between the two ends. The CDR3 has 14 amino acids. This CDR3 reads CASSLGFSGNTIYF. CDR3 nucleotide sequence: TGTGCCAGCAGTTTGGGGTTCTCTGGAAACACCATATATTTT.

The chain carries TRBV5-1 and TRBJ2-1, with D perhaps matching TRBD2 (5 bases). The ends were cut back, 4 bases at V and 4 bases at J, with 12 bases in the middle. Germline loops: CDR1 SGHRS, CDR2 YFSETQ. The CDR3 runs 14 residues. This CDR3 reads CASSRGGTYNEQFF. CDR3 bases: TGCGCCAGCAGCCGGGGTGGCACATACAATGAGCAGTTCTTC.